Listed here is a single T cell receptor beta chain. Its antigen is unknown. The V end lost 0 bases, the J end lost 1 base, and 9 bases lay between the germline ends. The CDR3 covers 16 residues. CDR1 and CDR2 (germline): SGHVS, FNYEAQ. This record comes from a study of human T cells and chemical hapten exposure. Whole-study results and caveats: Compared with pre-sensitization or healthy control sets, expanded TCRs clustered more.

One entry per CDR3 protein, called by TCRdb with MiXCR from the RACE reads. This table holds around 56,000 distinct CDR3 sequences, 9.9% found once. Stated time point: pre-sensitization, week 0. Documented treatment: therapeutic diphenylcyclopropenone sensitization with weekly scalp DPC. Sequenced material: whole blood, taken in connection with sensitization to the hapten diphenylcyclopropenone (DPC). This TCR was sampled from a man aged 35 to 55 with alopecia areata. Some clones in this sample may be carry-over from other donors' samples. The chain links TRBV7-6 to TRBJ2-2; maybe TRBD2 (6 bases). CDR3 bases: TGTGCCAGCAGCTTAGCGGGGAGGATGAACACCGGGGAGCTGTTTTTT. Its protein is CASSLAGRMNTGELFF. The whole variable domain, filled in from reference TRBV7-6 and TRBJ2-2, reads GAGVSQSPRYKVTKRGQDVALRCDPISGHVSLYWYRQALGQGPEFLTYFNYEAQQDKSGLPNDRFSAERPEGSISTLTIQRTEQRDSAMYRCASSLAGRMNTGELFFGEGSRLTVL.